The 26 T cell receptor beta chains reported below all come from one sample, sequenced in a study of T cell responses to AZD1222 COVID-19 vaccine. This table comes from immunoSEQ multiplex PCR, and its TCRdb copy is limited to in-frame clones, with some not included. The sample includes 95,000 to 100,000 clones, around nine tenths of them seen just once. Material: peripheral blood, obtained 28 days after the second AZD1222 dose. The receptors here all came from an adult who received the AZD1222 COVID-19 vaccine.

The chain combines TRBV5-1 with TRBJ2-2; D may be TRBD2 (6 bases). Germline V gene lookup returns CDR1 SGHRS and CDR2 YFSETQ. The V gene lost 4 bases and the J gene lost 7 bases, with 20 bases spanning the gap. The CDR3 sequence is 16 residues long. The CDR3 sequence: CASSRGLPDNGGELFF. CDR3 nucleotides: TGCGCCAGCAGCCGGGGACTCCCGGATAATGGCGGGGAGCTGTTTTTT.

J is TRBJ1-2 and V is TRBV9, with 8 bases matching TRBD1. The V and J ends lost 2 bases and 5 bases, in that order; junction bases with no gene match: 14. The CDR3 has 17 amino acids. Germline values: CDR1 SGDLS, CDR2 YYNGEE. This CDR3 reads CASSVSTGTGGPYGYTF. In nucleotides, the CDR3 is TGTGCCAGCAGCGTCTCCACCGGGACAGGTGGACCTTATGGCTACACCTTC.

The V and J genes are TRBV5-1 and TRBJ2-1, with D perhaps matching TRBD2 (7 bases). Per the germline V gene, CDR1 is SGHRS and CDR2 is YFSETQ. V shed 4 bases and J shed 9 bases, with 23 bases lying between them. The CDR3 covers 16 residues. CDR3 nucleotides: TGCGCCAGCAGCATCCAACCGGGGGGCAGTACAGGTGAGCAGTTCTTC. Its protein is CASSIQPGGSTGEQFF.

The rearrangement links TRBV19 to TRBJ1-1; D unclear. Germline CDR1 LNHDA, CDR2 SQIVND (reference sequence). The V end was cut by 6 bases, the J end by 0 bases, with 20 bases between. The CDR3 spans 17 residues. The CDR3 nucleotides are TGTGCCAGTAGACGGATATCCCAGAGGATCGTGAACACTGAAGCTTTCTTT. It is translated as CASRRISQRIVNTEAFF.

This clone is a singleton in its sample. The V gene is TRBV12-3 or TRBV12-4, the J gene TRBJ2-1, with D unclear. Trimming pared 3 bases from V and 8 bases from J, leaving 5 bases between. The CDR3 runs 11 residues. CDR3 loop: CASSFGYEQFF. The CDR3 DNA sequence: TGTGCCAGCAGTTTCGGCTATGAGCAGTTCTTC.

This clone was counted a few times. The CDR3 DNA reads TGTGCCAGCAGTTCAATAGTGGGAGGTACGCAGTATTTT. Protein product: CASSSIVGGTQYF. This sequence joins TRBV12-3 or TRBV12-4 and TRBJ2-3; weak D call: TRBD2 (6 bases). V lost 4 bases to trimming and J lost 8 bases, with 13 bases between them. The CDR3 totals 13 residues.

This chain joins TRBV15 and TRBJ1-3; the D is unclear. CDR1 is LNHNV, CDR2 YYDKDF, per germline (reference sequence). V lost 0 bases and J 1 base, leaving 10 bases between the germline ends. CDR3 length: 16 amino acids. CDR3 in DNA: TGTGCCACCAGCAGAGATTTCAGCGTATCTGGAAACACCATATATTTT. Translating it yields CATSRDFSVSGNTIYF.

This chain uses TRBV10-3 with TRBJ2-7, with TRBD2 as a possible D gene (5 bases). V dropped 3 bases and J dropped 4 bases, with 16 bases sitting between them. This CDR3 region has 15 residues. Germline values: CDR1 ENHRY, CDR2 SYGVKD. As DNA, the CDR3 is TGTGCCATCAGTGATTCCGGGGATAAGGTGTACGAGCAGTACTTC. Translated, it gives CAISDSGDKVYEQYF.

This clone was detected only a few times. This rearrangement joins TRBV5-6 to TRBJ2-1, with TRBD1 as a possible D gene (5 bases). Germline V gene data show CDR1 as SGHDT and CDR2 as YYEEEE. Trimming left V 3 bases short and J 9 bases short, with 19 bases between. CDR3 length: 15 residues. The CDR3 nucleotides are TGTGCCAGCAGCTCCGTCGCAGGGCAGTACCTTGAGCAGTTCTTC. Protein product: CASSSVAGQYLEQFF.

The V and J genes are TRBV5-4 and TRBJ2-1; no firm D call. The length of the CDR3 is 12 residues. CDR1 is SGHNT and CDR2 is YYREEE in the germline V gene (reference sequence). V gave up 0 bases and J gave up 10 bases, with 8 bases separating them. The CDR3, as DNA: TGTGCCAGCAGCTTGGAGTCACGGGAGCAGTTCTTC. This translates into CASSLESREQFF.

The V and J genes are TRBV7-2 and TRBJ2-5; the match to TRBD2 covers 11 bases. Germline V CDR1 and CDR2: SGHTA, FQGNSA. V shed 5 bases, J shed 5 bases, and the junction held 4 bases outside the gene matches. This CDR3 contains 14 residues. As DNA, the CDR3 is TGTGCCAGCAGCCCTCGACTAGCGGGGGAGACCCAGTACTTC. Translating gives CASSPRLAGETQYF.

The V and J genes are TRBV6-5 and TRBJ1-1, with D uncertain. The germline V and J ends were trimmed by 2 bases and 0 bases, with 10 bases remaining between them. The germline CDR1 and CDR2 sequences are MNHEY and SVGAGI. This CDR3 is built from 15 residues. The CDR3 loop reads CASSYGSTVNTEAFF. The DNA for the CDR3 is TGTGCCAGCAGTTACGGATCAACAGTGAACACTGAAGCTTTCTTT.

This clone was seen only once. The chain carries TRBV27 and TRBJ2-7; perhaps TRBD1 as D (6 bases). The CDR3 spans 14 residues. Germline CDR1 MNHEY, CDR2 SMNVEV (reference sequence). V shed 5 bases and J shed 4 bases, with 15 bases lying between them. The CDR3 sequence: CASSPGHSPYEQYF. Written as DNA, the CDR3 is TGTGCCAGCAGTCCGGGACACTCACCGTACGAGCAGTACTTC.

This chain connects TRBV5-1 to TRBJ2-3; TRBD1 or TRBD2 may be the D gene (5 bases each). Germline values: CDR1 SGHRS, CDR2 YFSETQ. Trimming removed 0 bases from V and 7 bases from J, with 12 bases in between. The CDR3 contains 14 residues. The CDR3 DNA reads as TGCGCCAGCAGCTTGGAGGGGAGACTTAATACGCAGTATTTT. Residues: CASSLEGRLNTQYF.

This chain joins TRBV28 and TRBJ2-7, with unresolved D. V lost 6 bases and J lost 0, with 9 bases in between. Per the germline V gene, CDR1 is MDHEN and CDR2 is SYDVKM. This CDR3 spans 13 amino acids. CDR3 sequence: CASRHTDSYEQYF. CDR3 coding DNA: TGTGCCAGCAGACATACCGACTCCTACGAGCAGTACTTC.

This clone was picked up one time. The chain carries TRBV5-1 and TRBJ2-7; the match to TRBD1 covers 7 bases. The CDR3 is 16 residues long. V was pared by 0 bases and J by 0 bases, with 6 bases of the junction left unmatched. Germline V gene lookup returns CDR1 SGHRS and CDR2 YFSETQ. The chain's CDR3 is CASSLVAAGGSYEQYF. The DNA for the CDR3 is TGCGCCAGCAGCTTGGTGGCGGCAGGGGGCTCCTACGAGCAGTACTTC. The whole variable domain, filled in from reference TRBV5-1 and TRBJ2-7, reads KAGVTQTPRYLIKTRGQQVTLSCSPISGHRSVSWYQQTPGQGLQFLFEYFSETQRNKGNFPGRFSGRQFSNSRSEMNVSTLELGDSALYLCASSLVAAGGSYEQYFGPGTRLTVT.

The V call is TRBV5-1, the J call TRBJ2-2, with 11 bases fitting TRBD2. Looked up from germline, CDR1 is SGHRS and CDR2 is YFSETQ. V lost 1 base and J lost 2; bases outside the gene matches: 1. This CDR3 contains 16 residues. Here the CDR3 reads CASSLLAGGNTGELFF. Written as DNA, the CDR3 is TGCGCCAGCAGCTTGCTAGCGGGGGGAAACACCGGGGAGCTGTTTTTT.

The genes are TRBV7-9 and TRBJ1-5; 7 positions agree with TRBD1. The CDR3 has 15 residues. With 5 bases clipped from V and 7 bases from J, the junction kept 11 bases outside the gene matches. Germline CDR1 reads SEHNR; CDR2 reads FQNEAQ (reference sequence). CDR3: CASSRGTVDGQPQHF. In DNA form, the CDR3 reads TGTGCCAGCAGCCGCGGGACAGTCGATGGCCAGCCCCAGCATTTT.

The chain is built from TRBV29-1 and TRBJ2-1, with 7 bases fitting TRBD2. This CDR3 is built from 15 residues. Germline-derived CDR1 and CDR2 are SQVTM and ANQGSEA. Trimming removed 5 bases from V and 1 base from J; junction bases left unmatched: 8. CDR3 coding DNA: TGCAGCGTTAGGGGCGGGAGCACTTCCTACAATGAGCAGTTCTTC. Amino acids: CSVRGGSTSYNEQFF.

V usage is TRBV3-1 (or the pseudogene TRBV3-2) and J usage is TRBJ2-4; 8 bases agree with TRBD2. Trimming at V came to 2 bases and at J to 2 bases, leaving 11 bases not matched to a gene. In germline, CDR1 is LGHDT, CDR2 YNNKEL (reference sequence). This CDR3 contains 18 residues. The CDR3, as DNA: TGTGCCAGCAGCCAAAGGCCGAGCGGGAGAAGTTCCAAAAACATTCAGTACTTC. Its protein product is CASSQRPSGRSSKNIQYF.

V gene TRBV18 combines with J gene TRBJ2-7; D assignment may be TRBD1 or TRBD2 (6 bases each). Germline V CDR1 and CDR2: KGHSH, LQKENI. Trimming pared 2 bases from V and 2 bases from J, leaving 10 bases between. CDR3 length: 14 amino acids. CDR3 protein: CASSPSGGTYEQYF. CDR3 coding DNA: TGTGCCAGCTCACCATCCGGGGGCACCTACGAGCAGTACTTC.

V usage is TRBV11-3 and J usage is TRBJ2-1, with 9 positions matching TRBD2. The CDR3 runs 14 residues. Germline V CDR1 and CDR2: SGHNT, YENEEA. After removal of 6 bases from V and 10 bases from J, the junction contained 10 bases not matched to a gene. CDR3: CASSPSPSGEEQFF. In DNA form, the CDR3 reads TGTGCCAGCAGTCCATCGCCTAGCGGGGAAGAGCAGTTCTTC.

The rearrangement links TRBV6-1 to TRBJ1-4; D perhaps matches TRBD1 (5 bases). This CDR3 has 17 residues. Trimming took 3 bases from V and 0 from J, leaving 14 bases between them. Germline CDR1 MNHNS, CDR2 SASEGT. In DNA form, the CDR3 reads TGTGCCAGCAGTGAGTGGGACCTTAGTGCAACTAATGAAAAACTGTTTTTT. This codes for CASSEWDLSATNEKLFF.

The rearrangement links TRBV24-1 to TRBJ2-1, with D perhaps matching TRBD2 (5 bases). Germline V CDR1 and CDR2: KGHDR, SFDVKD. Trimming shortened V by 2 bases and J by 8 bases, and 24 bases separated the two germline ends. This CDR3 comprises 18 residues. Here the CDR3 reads CATSDSRAGSRKADEQFF. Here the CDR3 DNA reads TGTGCCACCAGTGATTCGAGGGCGGGCTCAAGAAAGGCGGATGAGCAGTTCTTC.

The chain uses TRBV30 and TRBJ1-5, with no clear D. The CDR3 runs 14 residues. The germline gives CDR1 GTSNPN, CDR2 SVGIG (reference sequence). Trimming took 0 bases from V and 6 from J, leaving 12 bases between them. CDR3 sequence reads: CAWSVDARSQPQHF. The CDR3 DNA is TGTGCCTGGAGTGTAGACGCGAGGAGTCAGCCCCAGCATTTT. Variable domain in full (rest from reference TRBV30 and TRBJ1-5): SQTIHQWPATLVQPVGSPLSLECTVEGTSNPNLYWYRQAAGRGLQLLFYSVGIGQISSEVPQNLSASRPQDRQFILSSKKLLLSDSGFYLCAWSVDARSQPQHFGDGTRLSIL.

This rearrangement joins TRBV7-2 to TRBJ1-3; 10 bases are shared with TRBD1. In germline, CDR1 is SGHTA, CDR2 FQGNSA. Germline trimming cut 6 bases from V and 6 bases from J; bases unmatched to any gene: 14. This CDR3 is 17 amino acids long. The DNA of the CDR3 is TGTGCCAGCAGTTCGACGGGGACAGGGGTATTAGAAAACACCATATATTTT. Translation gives CASSSTGTGVLENTIYF.